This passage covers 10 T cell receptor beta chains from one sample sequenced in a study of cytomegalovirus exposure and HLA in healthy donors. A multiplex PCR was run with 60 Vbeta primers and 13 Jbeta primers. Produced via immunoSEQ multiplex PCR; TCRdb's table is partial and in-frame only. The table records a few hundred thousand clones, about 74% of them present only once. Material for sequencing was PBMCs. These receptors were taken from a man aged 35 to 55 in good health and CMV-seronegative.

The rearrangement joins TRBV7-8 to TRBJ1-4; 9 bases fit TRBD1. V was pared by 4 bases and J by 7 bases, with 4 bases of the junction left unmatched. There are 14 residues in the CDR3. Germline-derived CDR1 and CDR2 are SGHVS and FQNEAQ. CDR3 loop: CASSYGTGFEKLFF. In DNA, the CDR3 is TGTGCCAGCAGCTATGGGACAGGGTTTGAAAAACTGTTTTTT.

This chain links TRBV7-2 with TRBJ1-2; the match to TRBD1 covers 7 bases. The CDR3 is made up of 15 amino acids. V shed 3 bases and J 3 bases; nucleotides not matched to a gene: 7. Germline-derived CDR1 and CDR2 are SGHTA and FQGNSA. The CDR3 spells CASSFDRGGYYGYTF. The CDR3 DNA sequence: TGTGCCAGCAGCTTTGACAGAGGGGGCTACTATGGCTACACCTTC.

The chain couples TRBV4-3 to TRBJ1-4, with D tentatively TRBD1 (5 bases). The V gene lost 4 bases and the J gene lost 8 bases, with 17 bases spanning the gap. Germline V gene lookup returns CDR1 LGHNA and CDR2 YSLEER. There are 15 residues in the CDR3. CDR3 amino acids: CASSRESYGGEKLFF. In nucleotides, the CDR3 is TGCGCCAGCAGCCGCGAGTCCTACGGGGGGGAAAAACTGTTTTTT.

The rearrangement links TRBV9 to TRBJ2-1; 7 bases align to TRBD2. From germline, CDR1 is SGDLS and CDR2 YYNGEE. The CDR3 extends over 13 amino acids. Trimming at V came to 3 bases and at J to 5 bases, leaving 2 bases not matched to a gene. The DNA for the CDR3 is TGTGCCAGCAGCGACGGGACTAACAATGAGCAGTTCTTC. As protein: CASSDGTNNEQFF.

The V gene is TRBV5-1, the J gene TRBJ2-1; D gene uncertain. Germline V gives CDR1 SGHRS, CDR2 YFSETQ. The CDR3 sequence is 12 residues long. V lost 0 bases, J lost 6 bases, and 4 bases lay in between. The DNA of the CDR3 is TGCGCCAGCAGCTTGGGGCTCAATGAGCAGTTCTTC. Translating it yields CASSLGLNEQFF. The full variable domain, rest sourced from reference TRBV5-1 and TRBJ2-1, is KAGVTQTPRYLIKTRGQQVTLSCSPISGHRSVSWYQQTPGQGLQFLFEYFSETQRNKGNFPGRFSGRQFSNSRSEMNVSTLELGDSALYLCASSLGLNEQFFGPGTRLTVL.

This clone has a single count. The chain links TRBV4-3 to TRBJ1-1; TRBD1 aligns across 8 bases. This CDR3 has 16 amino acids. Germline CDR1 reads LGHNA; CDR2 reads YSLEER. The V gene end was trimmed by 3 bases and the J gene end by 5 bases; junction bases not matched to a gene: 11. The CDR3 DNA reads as TGCGCCAGCAGCCAGCTCCAGGGGGCTAGGGATACTGAAGCTTTCTTT. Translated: CASSQLQGARDTEAFF.

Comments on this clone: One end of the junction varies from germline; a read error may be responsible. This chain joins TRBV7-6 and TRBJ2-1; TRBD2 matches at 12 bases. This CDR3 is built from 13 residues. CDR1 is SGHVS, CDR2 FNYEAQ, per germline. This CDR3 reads CASSLAGGIEQFF. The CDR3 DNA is TGTGCCAGCAGCCTAGCGGGAGGGATTGAGCAGTTCTTC.

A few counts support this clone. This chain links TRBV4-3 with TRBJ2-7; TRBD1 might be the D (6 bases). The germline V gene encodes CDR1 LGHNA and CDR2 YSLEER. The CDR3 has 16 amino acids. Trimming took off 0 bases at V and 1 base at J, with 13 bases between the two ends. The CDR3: CASSQEFLDSSYEQYF. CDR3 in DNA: TGCGCCAGCAGCCAAGAGTTTTTGGACAGTTCCTACGAGCAGTACTTC.

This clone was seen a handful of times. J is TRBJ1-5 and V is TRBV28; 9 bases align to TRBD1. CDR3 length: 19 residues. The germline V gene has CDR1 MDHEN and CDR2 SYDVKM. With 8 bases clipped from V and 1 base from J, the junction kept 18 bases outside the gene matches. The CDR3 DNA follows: TGTGCCAGCGGATTCCCCGGGACAGGGATCCCTCGGAGCAATCAGCCCCAGCATTTT. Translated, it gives CASGFPGTGIPRSNQPQHF.

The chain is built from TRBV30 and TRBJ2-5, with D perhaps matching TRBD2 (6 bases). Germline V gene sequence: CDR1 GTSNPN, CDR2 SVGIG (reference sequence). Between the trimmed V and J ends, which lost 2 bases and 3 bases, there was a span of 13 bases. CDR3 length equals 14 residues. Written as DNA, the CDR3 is TGTGCCTGGAGTCACGGGACTCCCAAAGAGACCCAGTACTTC. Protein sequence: CAWSHGTPKETQYF.